The text below deals with one TCR beta chain. Its antigen is not identified. The data originate from a study of T-cell reconstitution after alpha-beta-depleted transplantation in children. Overall study results and limits: T-cell numbers and diversity, one year after transplant, stemmed largely from T cells that were newly produced. At day 60, the high TCRbeta diversity found in some patients originated from recipient T cells and thymic progenitors that had survived. Reportedly, only several hundred clones from non-depleted graft cells drove alpha-beta T-cell counts at about two months.

Germline V gene data show CDR1 as LGHNA and CDR2 as YSLEER. The CDR3 loop spans 16 amino acids. V was clipped by 6 bases and J by 2 bases, with 18 bases between them. This sample's TCRbeta library carried unique molecular identifier barcodes. TCRdb re-analysed the PCR reads in MiXCR, keeping a single row per CDR3 protein. The sample contains roughly 400,000 distinct CDR3 sequences, 43% of which appear only once. The chain combines TRBV4-3 with TRBJ2-3; D unresolved. Sequenced material: PBMCs, taken before TCRalphabeta/CD19-depleted stem cell transplant. This TCR was recovered from a girl aged 2 to 10 with aplastic anemia, due to receive a stem cell transplant. Here the CDR3 DNA reads TGCGCCAGCAGTCTTGAACCTCATTCGAACACAGATACGCAGTATTTT. Amino acids: CASSLEPHSNTDTQYF.